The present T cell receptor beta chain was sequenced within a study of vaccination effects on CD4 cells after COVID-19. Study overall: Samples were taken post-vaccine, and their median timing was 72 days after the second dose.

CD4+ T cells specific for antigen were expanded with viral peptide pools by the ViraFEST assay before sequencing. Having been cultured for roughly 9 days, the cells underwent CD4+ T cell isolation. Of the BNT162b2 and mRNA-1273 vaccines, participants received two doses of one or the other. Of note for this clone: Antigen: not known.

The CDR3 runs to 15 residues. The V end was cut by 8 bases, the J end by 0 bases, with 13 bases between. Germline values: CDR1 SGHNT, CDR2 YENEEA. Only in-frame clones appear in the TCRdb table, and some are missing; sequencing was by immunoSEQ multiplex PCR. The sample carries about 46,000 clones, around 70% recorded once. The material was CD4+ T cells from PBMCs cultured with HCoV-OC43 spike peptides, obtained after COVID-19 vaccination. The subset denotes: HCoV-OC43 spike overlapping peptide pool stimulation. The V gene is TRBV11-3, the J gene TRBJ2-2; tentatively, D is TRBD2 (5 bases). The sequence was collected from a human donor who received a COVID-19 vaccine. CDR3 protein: CASSPGGANTGELFF. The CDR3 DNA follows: TGTGCCAGCTCCCCCGGAGGCGCGAACACCGGGGAGCTGTTTTTT.